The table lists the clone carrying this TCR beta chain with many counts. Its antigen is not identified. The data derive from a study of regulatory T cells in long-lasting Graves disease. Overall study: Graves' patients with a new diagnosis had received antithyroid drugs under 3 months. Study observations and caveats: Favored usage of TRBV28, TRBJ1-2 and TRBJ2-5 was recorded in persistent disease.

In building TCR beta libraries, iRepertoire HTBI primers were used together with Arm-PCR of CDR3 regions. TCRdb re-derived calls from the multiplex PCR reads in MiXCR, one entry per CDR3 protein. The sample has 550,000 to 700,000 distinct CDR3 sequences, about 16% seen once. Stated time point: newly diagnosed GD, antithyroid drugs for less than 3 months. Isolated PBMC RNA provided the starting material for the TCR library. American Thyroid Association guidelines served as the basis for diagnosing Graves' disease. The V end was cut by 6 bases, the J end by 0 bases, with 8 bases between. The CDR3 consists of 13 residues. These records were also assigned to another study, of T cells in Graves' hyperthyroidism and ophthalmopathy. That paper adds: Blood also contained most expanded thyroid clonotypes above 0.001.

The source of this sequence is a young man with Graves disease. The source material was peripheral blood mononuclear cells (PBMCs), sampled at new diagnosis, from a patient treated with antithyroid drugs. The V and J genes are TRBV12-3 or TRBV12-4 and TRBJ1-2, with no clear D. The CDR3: CASRRESNYGYTF. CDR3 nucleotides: TGTGCCAGCAGACGGGAATCTAACTATGGCTACACCTTC.